This T cell receptor (beta chain) was observed in a study of blood T cell repertoires in COVID-19. Produced via immunoSEQ multiplex PCR; TCRdb's table is partial and in-frame only. The sample consists of about 200,000 clones, approximately 86% of them appearing once. Sequencing was done on a sample of peripheral blood. The clonotype originates from a man between 60 and 70 years old with acute or convalescent COVID-19.

CDR3 region: CASSFSSGGASEQYF. CDR3 in DNA: TGTGCCAGCAGCTTTTCTAGCGGGGGGGCCTCCGAGCAGTACTTC. The J gene is TRBJ2-7, the V gene TRBV7-2; TRBD2 agrees at 12 bases. With V trimmed by 3 bases and J by 6 bases, 6 bases remained unmatched. The CDR3 totals 15 residues. Germline V gives CDR1 SGHTA, CDR2 FQGNSA.